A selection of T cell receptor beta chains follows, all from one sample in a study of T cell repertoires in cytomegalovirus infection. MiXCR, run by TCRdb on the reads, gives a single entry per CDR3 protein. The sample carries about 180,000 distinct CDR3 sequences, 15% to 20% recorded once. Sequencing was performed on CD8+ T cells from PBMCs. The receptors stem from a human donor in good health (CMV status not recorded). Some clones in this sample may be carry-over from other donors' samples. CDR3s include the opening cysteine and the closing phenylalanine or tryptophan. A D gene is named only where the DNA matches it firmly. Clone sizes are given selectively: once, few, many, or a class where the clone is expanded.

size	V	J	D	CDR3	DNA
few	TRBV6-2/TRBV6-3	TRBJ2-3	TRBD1	CASSLQGVVTDTQYF	TGTGCCAGCAGCCTACAGGGGGTGGTGACAGATACGCAGTATTTT
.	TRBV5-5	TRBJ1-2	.	CASSLAPGPIDYGYTF	TGTGCCAGCAGCTTGGCCCCGGGACCGATAGACTATGGCTACACCTTC
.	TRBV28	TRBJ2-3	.	CASSEPTASIWYF	TGTGCCAGCAGCGAGCCGACGGCCTCCATTTGGTATTTT
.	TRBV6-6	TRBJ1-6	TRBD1	CASSHPRDRGNSPLHF	TGTGCCAGCAGTCACCCCCGGGACAGGGGGAATTCACCCCTCCACTTT
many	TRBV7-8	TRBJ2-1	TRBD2	CASYPGGGAPYNEQFF	TGTGCCAGCTACCCCGGCGGGGGGGCACCCTACAATGAGCAGTTCTTC
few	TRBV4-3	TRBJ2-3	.	CASSQDKAVGGTQYF	TGCGCCAGCAGCCAAGATAAGGCGGTAGGAGGGACGCAGTATTTT
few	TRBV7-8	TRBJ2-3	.	CASSLRGAADTQYF	TGTGCCAGCAGCTTACGAGGTGCGGCAGATACGCAGTATTTT
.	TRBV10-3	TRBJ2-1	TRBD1	CAIGKPGQRSSYNEQFF	TGTGCCATCGGAAAACCGGGACAGAGGAGCTCCTACAATGAGCAGTTCTTC
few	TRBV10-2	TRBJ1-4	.	CASSLAPTEEKLFF	TGCGCCAGCTCCCTCGCACCGACGGAGGAAAAACTGTTTTTT
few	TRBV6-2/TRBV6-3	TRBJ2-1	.	CASRSTRIRDYNEQFF	TGTGCCAGCAGATCGACACGGATAAGGGACTACAATGAGCAGTTCTTC
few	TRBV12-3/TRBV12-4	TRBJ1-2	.	CASSWIVDDGYTF	TGTGCCAGCAGCTGGATCGTCGACGATGGCTACACCTTC
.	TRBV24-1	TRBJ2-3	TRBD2	CATSDSGLAGETDTQYF	TGTGCCACCAGTGATTCCGGGCTAGCGGGGGAAACAGATACGCAGTATTTT
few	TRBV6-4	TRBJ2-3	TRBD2	CASSDSGTSGTDTQYF	TGTGCCAGCAGTGACTCCGGGACTAGCGGCACAGATACGCAGTATTTT
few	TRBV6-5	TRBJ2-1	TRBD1	CASSYLGTGLSYNEQFF	TGTGCCAGCAGTTACTTAGGGACAGGGCTCTCCTACAATGAGCAGTTCTTC
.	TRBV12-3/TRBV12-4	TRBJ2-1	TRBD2	CVSTLAGASSSYNEQFF	TGTGTCAGCACCTTAGCGGGGGCCTCGAGCTCCTACAATGAGCAGTTCTTC
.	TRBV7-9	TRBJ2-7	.	CASSPMGSAGYEQYF	TGTGCCAGCAGCCCGATGGGTAGCGCGGGTTACGAGCAGTACTTC
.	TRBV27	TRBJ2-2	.	CASSLGQTTGELFF	TGTGCCAGCAGTCTGGGACAAACCACCGGGGAGCTGTTTTTT
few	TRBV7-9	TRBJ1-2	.	CASSPPSSYGYTF	TGTGCCAGCAGCCCCCCAAGCAGTTATGGCTACACCTTC
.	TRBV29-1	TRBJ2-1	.	CSVAPRDSLYNEQFF	TGCAGCGTTGCCCCCCGGGATTCTTTATACAATGAGCAGTTCTTC
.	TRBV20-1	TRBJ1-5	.	CSARAHGDQPQHF	TGCAGTGCTAGAGCCCACGGGGACCAGCCCCAGCATTTT
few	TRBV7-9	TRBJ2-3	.	CASSFGSDTQYF	TGTGCCAGCAGCTTTGGGTCGGATACGCAGTATTTT
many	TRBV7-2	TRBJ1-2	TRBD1	CASSLSGTGYAGYGYTF	TGTGCCAGCAGCTTATCCGGGACAGGGTACGCGGGCTATGGCTACACCTTC
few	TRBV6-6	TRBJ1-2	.	CASSYPRGEGDNYGYTF	TGTGCCAGCAGTTACCCTCGGGGGGAGGGGGATAACTATGGCTACACCTTC
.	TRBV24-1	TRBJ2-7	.	CATSDGGLQYF	TGTGCCACCAGTGATGGAGGGTTGCAGTACTTC
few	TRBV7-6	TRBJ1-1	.	CASSPYGADTEAFF	TGTGCCAGCAGCCCGTATGGGGCGGACACTGAAGCTTTCTTT
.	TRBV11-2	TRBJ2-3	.	CASRAGPASTDTQYF	TGTGCCAGCAGGGCTGGACCAGCTAGCACAGATACGCAGTATTTT
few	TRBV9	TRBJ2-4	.	CASSVGGRHFGDIQYF	TGTGCCAGCAGCGTAGGGGGACGCCATTTCGGCGACATTCAGTACTTC
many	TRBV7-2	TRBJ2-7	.	CASSLAERASSYEQYF	TGTGCCAGCAGCTTAGCGGAGAGGGCGAGCTCCTACGAGCAGTACTTC
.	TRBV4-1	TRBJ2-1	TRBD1	CASSQDDRDTYNEQFF	TGCGCCAGCAGCCAAGATGACAGGGACACCTACAATGAGCAGTTCTTC
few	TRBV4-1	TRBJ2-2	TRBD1	CASSLRGTGNTGELFF	TGCGCCAGCAGCCTCAGAGGGACAGGGAACACCGGGGAGCTGTTTTTT
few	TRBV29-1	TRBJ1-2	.	CSVEGLVGYTF	TGCAGCGTTGAAGGGCTGGTCGGCTACACCTTC
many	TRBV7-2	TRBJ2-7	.	CASSSGGYHEQYF	TGTGCCAGCAGCTCCGGGGGCTACCACGAGCAGTACTTC
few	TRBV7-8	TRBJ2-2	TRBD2	CASSLKGRAGGFPGELTGELFF	TGTGCCAGCAGCTTAAAGGGTCGTGCCGGGGGGTTCCCCGGAGAACTCACCGGGGAGCTGTTTTTT
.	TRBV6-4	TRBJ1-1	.	CASSVTRVGDTEAFF	TGTGCCAGCAGTGTCACAAGAGTCGGCGACACTGAAGCTTTCTTT
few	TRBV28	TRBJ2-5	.	CASLTRDGLRF	TGTGCCAGCCTGACCCGGGACGGGTTAAGATTC
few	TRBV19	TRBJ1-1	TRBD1	CASSTYGVGTGASEAFF	TGTGCCAGTAGTACCTATGGCGTAGGGACAGGAGCTTCTGAAGCTTTCTTT
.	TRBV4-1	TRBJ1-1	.	CASSQEPTIQEYTEAFF	TGCGCCAGCAGCCAAGAACCTACCATACAGGAATACACTGAAGCTTTCTTT
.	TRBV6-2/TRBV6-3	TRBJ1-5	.	CASSPVDRPNQPQHF	TGTGCCAGCAGTCCCGTGGACAGACCCAATCAGCCCCAGCATTTT